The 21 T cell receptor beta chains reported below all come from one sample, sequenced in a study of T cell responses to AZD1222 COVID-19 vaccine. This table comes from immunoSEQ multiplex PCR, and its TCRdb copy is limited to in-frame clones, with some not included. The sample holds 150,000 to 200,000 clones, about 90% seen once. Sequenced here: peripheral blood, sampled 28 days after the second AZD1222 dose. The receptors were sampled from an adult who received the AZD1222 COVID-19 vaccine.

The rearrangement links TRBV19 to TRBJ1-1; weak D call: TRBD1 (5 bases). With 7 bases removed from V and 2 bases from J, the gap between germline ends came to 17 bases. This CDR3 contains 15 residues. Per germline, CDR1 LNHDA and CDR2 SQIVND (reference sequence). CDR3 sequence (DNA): TGTGCCAGTACCCCAACCTCCGGGGCCAACACTGAAGCTTTCTTT. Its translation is CASTPTSGANTEAFF.

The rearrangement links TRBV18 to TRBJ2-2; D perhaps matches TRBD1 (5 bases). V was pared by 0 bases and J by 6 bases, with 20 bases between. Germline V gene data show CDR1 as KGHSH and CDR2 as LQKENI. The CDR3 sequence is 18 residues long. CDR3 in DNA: TGTGCCAGCTCACCACCGACCTTTCGGCCAGGGATTGCCGGGGAGCTGTTTTTT. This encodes CASSPPTFRPGIAGELFF.

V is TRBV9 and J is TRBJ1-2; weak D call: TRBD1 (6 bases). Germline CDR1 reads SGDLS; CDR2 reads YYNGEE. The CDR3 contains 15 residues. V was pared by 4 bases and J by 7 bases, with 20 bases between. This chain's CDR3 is CASSSLGTGALGYTF. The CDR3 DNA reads TGTGCCAGCAGCTCCCTGGGGACGGGGGCGCTTGGCTACACCTTC.

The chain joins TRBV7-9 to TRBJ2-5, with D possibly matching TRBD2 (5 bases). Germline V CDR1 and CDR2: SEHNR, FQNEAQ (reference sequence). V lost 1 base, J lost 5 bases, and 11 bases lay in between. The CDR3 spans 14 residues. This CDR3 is CASSLGETTETQYF. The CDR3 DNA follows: TGTGCCAGCAGCTTAGGGGAGACAACGGAGACCCAGTACTTC.

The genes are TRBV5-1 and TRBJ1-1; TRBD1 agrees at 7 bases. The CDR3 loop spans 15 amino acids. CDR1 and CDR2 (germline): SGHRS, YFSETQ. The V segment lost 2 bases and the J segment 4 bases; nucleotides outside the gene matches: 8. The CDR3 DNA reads TGCGCCAGCAGCTTACAGGGGCCAAGCCTCACTGAAGCTTTCTTT. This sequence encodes CASSLQGPSLTEAFF. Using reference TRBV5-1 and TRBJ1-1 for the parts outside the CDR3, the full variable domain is KAGVTQTPRYLIKTRGQQVTLSCSPISGHRSVSWYQQTPGQGLQFLFEYFSETQRNKGNFPGRFSGRQFSNSRSEMNVSTLELGDSALYLCASSLQGPSLTEAFFGQGTRLTVV.

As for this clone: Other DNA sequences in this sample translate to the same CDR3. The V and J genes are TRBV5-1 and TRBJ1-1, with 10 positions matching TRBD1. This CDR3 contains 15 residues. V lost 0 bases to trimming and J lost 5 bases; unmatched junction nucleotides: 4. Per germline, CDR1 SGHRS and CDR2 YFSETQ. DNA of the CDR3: TGCGCCAGCAGCTTGGGACAGGGGGCCGGGACTGAAGCTTTCTTT. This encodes CASSLGQGAGTEAFF.

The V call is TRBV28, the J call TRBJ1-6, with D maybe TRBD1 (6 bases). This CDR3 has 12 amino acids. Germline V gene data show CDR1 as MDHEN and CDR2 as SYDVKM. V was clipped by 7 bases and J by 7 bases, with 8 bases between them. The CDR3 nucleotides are TGTGCCAGCACCAGGGGAAATTCACCCCTCCACTTT. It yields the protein CASTRGNSPLHF.

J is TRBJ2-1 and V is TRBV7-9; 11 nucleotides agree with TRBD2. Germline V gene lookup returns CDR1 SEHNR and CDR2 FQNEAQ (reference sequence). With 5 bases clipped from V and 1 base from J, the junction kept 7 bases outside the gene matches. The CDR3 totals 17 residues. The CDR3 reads CASSRGLADRSYNEQFF. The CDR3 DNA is TGTGCCAGCAGCAGGGGACTAGCGGATCGGTCCTACAATGAGCAGTTCTTC.

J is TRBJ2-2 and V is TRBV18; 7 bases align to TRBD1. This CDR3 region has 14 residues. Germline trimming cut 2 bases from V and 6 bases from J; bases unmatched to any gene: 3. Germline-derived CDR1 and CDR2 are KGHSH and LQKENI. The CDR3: CASSPAGGPGELFF. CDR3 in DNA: TGTGCCAGCTCACCAGCAGGGGGACCCGGGGAGCTGTTTTTT.

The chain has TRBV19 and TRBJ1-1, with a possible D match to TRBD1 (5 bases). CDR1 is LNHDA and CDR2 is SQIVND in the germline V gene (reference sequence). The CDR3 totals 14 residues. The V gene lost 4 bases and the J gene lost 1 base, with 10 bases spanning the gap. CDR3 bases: TGTGCCAGTAGTAGTAGGGGATCGAACACTGAAGCTTTCTTT. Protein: CASSSRGSNTEAFF.

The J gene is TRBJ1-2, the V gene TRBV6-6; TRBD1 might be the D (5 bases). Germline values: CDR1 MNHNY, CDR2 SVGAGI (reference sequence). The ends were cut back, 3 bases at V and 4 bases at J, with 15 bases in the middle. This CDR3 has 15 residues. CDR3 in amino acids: CASSYWGEGSYGYTF. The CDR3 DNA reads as TGTGCCAGCAGTTATTGGGGGGAGGGCTCCTATGGCTACACCTTC.

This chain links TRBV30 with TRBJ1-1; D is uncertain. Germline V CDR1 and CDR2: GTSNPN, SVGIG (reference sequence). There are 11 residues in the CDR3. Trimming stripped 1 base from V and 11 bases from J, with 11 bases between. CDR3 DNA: TGTGCCTGGAGTGAGGGAGGGAAGGCTTTCTTT. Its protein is CAWSEGGKAFF.

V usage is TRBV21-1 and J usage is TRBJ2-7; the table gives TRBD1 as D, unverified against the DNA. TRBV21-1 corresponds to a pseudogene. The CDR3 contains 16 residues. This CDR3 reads CASSKGIGQGEYEQYF. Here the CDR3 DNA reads TGTGCCAGCAGCAAAGGAATAGGACAGGGGGAATACGAGCAGTACTTC.

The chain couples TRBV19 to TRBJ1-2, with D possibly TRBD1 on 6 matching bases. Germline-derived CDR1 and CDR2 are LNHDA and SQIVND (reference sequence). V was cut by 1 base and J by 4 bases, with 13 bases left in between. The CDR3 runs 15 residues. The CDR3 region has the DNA TGTGCCAGTAGTATAGCGTCAGGGGCTAGCTATGGCTACACCTTC. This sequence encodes CASSIASGASYGYTF.

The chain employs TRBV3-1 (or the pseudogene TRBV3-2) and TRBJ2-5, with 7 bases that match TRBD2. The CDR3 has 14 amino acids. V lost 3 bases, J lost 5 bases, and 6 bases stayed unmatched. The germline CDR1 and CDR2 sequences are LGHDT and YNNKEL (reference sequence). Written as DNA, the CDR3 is TGTGCCAGCAGCCATGGGACTACAGCGGAGACCCAGTACTTC. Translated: CASSHGTTAETQYF.

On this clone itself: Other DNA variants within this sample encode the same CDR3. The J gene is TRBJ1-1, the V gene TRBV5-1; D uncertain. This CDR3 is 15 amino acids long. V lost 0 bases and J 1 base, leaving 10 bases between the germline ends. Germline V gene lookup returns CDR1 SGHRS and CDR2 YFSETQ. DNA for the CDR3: TGCGCCAGCAGCTTGGGGACCGGACGGAACACTGAAGCTTTCTTT. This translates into CASSLGTGRNTEAFF.

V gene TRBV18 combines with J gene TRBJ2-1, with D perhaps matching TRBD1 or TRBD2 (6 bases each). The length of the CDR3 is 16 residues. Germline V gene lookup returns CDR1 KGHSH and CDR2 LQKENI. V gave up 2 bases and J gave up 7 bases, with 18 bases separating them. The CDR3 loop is CASSPIHPGAINEQFF. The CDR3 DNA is TGTGCCAGCTCACCAATTCATCCGGGGGCTATTAATGAGCAGTTCTTC.

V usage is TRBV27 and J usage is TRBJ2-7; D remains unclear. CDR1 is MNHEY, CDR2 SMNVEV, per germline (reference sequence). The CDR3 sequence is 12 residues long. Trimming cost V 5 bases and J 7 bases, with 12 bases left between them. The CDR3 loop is CASSIRGREQYF. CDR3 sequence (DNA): TGTGCCAGCAGTATCAGAGGCAGAGAGCAGTACTTC.

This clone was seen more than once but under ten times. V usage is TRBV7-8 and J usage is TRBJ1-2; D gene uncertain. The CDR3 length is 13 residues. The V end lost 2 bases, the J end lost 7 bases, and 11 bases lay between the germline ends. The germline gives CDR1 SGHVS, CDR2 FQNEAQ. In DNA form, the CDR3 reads TGTGCCAGCAGCTTAAGGGAGGGTTCTGGCTACACCTTC. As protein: CASSLREGSGYTF.

CDR3 sequence reads: CASSLAPRDEQFF. DNA for the CDR3: TGTGCCAGCAGTTTAGCACCCAGGGATGAGCAGTTCTTC. The chain employs TRBV12-3 or TRBV12-4 and TRBJ2-1, with D maybe TRBD1 (5 bases). The V end lost 0 bases, the J end lost 8 bases, and 8 bases lay between the germline ends. The CDR3 loop spans 13 amino acids.

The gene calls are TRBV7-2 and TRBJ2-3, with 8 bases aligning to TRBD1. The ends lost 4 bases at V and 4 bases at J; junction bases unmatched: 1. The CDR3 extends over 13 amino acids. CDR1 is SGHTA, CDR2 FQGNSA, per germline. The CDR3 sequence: CASSSTGADTQYF. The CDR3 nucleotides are TGTGCCAGCAGCTCGACAGGGGCAGATACGCAGTATTTT.